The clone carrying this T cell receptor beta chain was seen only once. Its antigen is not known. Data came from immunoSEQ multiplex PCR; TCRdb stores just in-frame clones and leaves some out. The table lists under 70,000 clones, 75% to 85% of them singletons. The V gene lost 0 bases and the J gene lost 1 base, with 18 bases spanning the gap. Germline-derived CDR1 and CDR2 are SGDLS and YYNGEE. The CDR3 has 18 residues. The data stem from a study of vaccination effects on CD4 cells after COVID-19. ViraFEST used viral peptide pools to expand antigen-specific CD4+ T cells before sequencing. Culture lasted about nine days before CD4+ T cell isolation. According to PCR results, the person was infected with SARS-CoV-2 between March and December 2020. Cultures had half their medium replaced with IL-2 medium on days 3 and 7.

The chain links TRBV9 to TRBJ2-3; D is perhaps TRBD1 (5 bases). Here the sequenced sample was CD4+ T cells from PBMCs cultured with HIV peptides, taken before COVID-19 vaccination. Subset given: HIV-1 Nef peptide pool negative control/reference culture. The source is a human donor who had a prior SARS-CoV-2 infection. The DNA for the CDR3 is TGTGCCAGCAGCGTAGGAGTTGCTGGGGCATGGGGCACAGATACGCAGTATTTT. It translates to CASSVGVAGAWGTDTQYF.